A selection of T cell receptor beta chains follows, all from one sample in a study of shared clonotypes between healthy human individuals. This table comes from immunoSEQ multiplex PCR, and its TCRdb copy is limited to in-frame clones, with some not included. In the table there are about 600,000 clones, 97% of which are singletons. The sequencing input was naive CD4+ T cells sorted from blood. Receptor source: a woman aged 25 to 39 in good health. CDR3s include the opening cysteine and the closing phenylalanine or tryptophan. The D gene is left open where the match is weak. Some rows mark clone size as missing; the rest say once, few, many or name a class of expanded clone.

NA,NA,TRBV20-1,TRBJ1-2,TGCAGTGCTTTTAAGGGGTATGGCTACACCTTC,CSAFKGYGYTF
NA,NA,TRBV20-1,TRBJ2-5,TGCAGTGCGAAAGAGACCCAGTACTTC,CSAKETQYF
NA,NA,TRBV28,TRBJ2-7,TGTGCCAGCATTCACGCCCAGGGCCCCTACGAGCAGTACTTC,CASIHAQGPYEQYF
NA,NA,TRBV28,TRBJ2-1,TGTGCCAGCAGACGTGGGAGGAGTTACAATGAGCAGTTCTTC,CASRRGRSYNEQFF
TRBD1,NA,TRBV27,TRBJ2-5,TGTGCCAGCAGTCAAGGACAGGGGGTCGCTAGCGCAACCCAAGAGACCCAGTACTTC,CASSQGQGVASATQETQYF
NA,NA,TRBV11-1,TRBJ2-2,TGTGCCAGCAGCCGCGATTCCCCCGGGGAGCTGTTTTTT,CASSRDSPGELFF
TRBD1,NA,TRBV28,TRBJ2-5,TGTGCCAGCAGAAAACAGGGGGCAGGGGAGACCCAGTACTTC,CASRKQGAGETQYF
NA,NA,TRBV27,TRBJ2-3,TGTGCCAGCAGTTTAAGGGATAGCACAGATACGCAGTATTTT,CASSLRDSTDTQYF
NA,once,TRBV6-5,TRBJ1-3,TGTGCCAGCAGTTCCGTTGACAGTAATGGAAACACCATATATTTT,CASSSVDSNGNTIYF
TRBD1,few,TRBV28,TRBJ1-1,TGTGCCAGCAGCAATCACCAGGGGGACACTGAAGCTTTCTTT,CASSNHQGDTEAFF
NA,NA,TRBV5-1,TRBJ2-2,TGCGCCAGCAGCTTGGGCAGGGGTGACACCGGGGAGCTGTTTTTT,CASSLGRGDTGELFF
TRBD1,NA,TRBV2,TRBJ1-6,TGTGCCAGCAGTCGACAGGGAGTAACGATGTTCGCTAATTCACCCCTCCACTTT,CASSRQGVTMFANSPLHF
TRBD1,NA,TRBV20-1,TRBJ2-7,TGCAGTGCTAGAGGATCGACAGGGAGCTACTTC,CSARGSTGSYF
NA,NA,TRBV28,TRBJ2-7,TGTGCCAGCAGTTCCCCCCCCAGCGCCTACTACGAGCAGTACTTC,CASSSPPSAYYEQYF
NA,NA,TRBV25-1,TRBJ2-7,TGTGCCAGCAGTGAAGCCGGCCGGAACGAGCAGTACTTC,CASSEAGRNEQYF
NA,NA,TRBV6-5,TRBJ2-5,TGTGCCAGCAGTTACGCAGGAGAGACCCAGTACTTC,CASSYAGETQYF
TRBD1,NA,TRBV18,TRBJ1-1,TGTGCCAGCTCACCACGACAGGGCGTCCTCGCTGAAGCTTTCTTT,CASSPRQGVLAEAFF
NA,NA,TRBV15,TRBJ2-1,TGTGCCACCAGCGAAGGGTGGGGGCTGGGGCAGTTCTTC,CATSEGWGLGQFF
TRBD2,NA,TRBV27,TRBJ2-7,TGTGCCAGCAGTTGGACTAGCGGTCCCTACGAGCAGTACTTC,CASSWTSGPYEQYF
TRBD2,NA,TRBV5-4,TRBJ2-3,TGTGCCAGCAGCCTCAGGCGGGAGGTTTCCCTGGATACGCAGTATTTT,CASSLRREVSLDTQYF
TRBD1,NA,TRBV28,TRBJ2-5,TGTGCCAGCAGTGCATTCCGACAGGGGACTGAGGAGCAGTACTTC,CASSAFRQGTEEQYF
NA,NA,TRBV28,TRBJ2-2,TGTGCCAGCAGTTCGCCGGACACCGGGGAGCTGTTTTTT,CASSSPDTGELFF
NA,NA,TRBV2,TRBJ2-7,TGTGCCAGCAGGGACGGGACAAGATCCTACGAGCAGTACTTC,CASRDGTRSYEQYF
TRBD1,NA,TRBV5-1,TRBJ1-1,TGCGCCAGCAGCCTGGGACAGGGGGTTTCAGAAGCTTTCTTT,CASSLGQGVSEAFF
NA,NA,TRBV5-1,TRBJ2-3,TGCGCCAGCAGCCGGCGACACCCTAGCACAGATACGCAGTATTTT,CASSRRHPSTDTQYF
NA,NA,TRBV28,TRBJ2-3,TGTGCCAGCAGTTTTGGGAACACAGATACGCAGTATTTT,CASSFGNTDTQYF
NA,NA,TRBV19,TRBJ2-7,TGTGCCAGTAGTCAATCCTCGGGGGCCGTGGGTCGAGGTTACGAGCAGTACTTC,CASSQSSGAVGRGYEQYF
TRBD1,NA,TRBV7-9,TRBJ2-7,TGTGCCAGCAGCTTAGCAAGGACAGGGGGCGAGCAGTACTTC,CASSLARTGGEQYF
TRBD1,once,TRBV11-2,TRBJ2-5,TGTGCCAGCAGCCGGACAGGCGGCAGGGCCCAAGAGACCCAGTACTTC,CASSRTGGRAQETQYF
NA,NA,TRBV7-9,TRBJ2-7,TGTGCCAGCTCTTTGGGGGCAGGGGCGTCCTACGAGCAGTACTTC,CASSLGAGASYEQYF
NA,NA,TRBV20-1,TRBJ2-7,TGCAGTGCCCTCGACTACGAGCAGTACTTC,CSALDYEQYF
NA,NA,TRBV10-3,TRBJ1-1,TGTGCCAGCCAATTAGAGGAGGAGATGGAAGCTTTCTTT,CASQLEEEMEAFF
TRBD2,NA,TRBV4-2,TRBJ2-5,TGTGCCAGCAGCCAGATTGGGACTAGCGGGGGCGAAGAGACCCAGTACTTC,CASSQIGTSGGEETQYF
NA,NA,TRBV6-1,TRBJ1-5,TGTGCCAGCAGTGTAGAAAATAGCAATCAGCCCCAGCATTTT,CASSVENSNQPQHF
TRBD2,NA,TRBV6-6,TRBJ2-7,TGTGCCAGCAGCCCCCTAGCGGGAGTCTCCTACGAGCAGTACTTC,CASSPLAGVSYEQYF
NA,NA,TRBV7-9,TRBJ2-7,TGTGCCAGCAGCCGTCCCATGTCTAGCGTTTTCTCCTACGAGCAGTACTTC,CASSRPMSSVFSYEQYF
NA,NA,TRBV30,TRBJ1-2,TGTGCCTGGAGTGTACACAGCCTGGGCTACACCTTC,CAWSVHSLGYTF
TRBD2,NA,TRBV19,TRBJ2-3,TGTGCCAGTAGTCCGGGACTAGCGGGAGGGGCGTTCACAGATACGCAGTATTTT,CASSPGLAGGAFTDTQYF
TRBD2,NA,TRBV7-4,TRBJ2-7,TGTGCCAGCAGCTTCGATACGGCTAGCGGCTCCTACGAGCAGTACTTC,CASSFDTASGSYEQYF
NA,NA,TRBV18,TRBJ2-3,TGTGCCAGCTCACCAACACAGTATGATACGCAGTATTTT,CASSPTQYDTQYF